These T cell receptor beta chains were read from a single sample in a study of T-cell reconstitution after alpha-beta-depleted transplantation in children. TCRdb independently ran MiXCR on the PCR reads; one entry per CDR3 protein. The repertoire includes 500,000 to 600,000 distinct CDR3 sequences, approximately 32% of them detected once, and 2% to 2.5% sits in the top ten. The sample here was PBMCs from the stem cell graft donor, taken from the stem cell graft. The receptor set was obtained from a human donor who donated a stem cell graft to a child with aplastic anemia. CDR3s include the opening cysteine and the closing phenylalanine or tryptophan. A D gene is named only where the DNA matches it firmly. Some rows have no size entry. The others give once, few or many, or a class for an expanded clone.

v_call	j_call	d_call	clone_size	cdr3_aa	cdr3_nt
TRBV18	TRBJ1-1	.	few	CASSPRGGSGNTEAFF	TGTGCCAGCTCACCACGCGGGGGATCAGGTAACACTGAAGCTTTCTTT
TRBV6-1	TRBJ2-1	.	.	CASSLHINEQFF	TGTGCCAGCAGCCTGCATATCAATGAGCAGTTCTTC
TRBV12-3/TRBV12-4	TRBJ1-6	TRBD1	.	CASSETAGTDNSPLHF	TGTGCCAGCTCCGAAACTGCCGGGACAGATAATTCACCCCTCCACTTT
TRBV7-9	TRBJ2-5	.	.	CASSARDSLQETQYF	TGTGCCAGCAGCGCCCGGGACTCCCTCCAAGAGACCCAGTACTTC
TRBV4-3	TRBJ1-2	TRBD1	few	CASSPDRVRDGYTF	TGCGCCAGCAGCCCCGACAGGGTAAGAGACGGCTACACCTTC
TRBV11-2	TRBJ2-2	TRBD2	.	CASSTSGLAGINTGELFF	TGTGCCAGCAGCACAAGTGGGCTAGCGGGAATAAACACCGGGGAGCTGTTTTTT
TRBV18	TRBJ1-1	.	few	CASSPRTGGASTEAFF	TGTGCCAGCTCACCACGAACCGGGGGCGCATCCACTGAAGCTTTCTTT
TRBV29-1	TRBJ2-1	TRBD2	few	CSVAPSGRSSYNEQFF	TGCAGCGTAGCCCCTAGCGGGAGGAGCTCCTACAATGAGCAGTTCTTC
TRBV19	TRBJ2-1	TRBD2	.	CASSPRWTSGSHNEQFF	TGTGCCAGTAGTCCCCGCTGGACTAGCGGGAGTCACAATGAGCAGTTCTTC
TRBV20-1	TRBJ2-1	TRBD2	.	CSASLSSGKLNEQFF	TGCAGTGCTAGTCTCTCTAGCGGCAAACTCAATGAGCAGTTCTTC
TRBV7-2	TRBJ2-7	.	many	CASSLVSLSSYEQYF	TGTGCCAGCAGCTTAGTTTCCCTGAGCTCCTACGAGCAGTACTTC
TRBV28	TRBJ1-5	.	.	CASWALNQPQHF	TGTGCCAGCTGGGCCTTAAATCAGCCCCAGCATTTT
TRBV20-1	TRBJ1-5	.	.	CSASVLQGLGNQPQHF	TGCAGTGCTAGCGTTTTACAGGGTTTAGGCAATCAGCCCCAGCATTTT
TRBV24-1	TRBJ2-2	.	.	CATSSPSGVTGELFF	TGTGCCACCAGTTCCCCCTCAGGAGTCACCGGGGAGCTGTTTTTT
TRBV15	TRBJ2-2	.	.	CATSRERDWGGELFF	TGTGCCACCAGCAGAGAGCGGGACTGGGGCGGGGAGCTGTTTTTT
TRBV18	TRBJ1-1	TRBD1	.	CASFGQGQNTEAFF	TGTGCCAGCTTCGGACAGGGCCAAAACACTGAAGCTTTCTTT
TRBV20-1	TRBJ2-5	TRBD1	few	CSAGTGSVSVGETQYF	TGCAGTGCTGGGACAGGGTCAGTAAGCGTGGGGGAGACCCAGTACTTC
TRBV29-1	TRBJ1-3	.	.	CSVVQVQGNTIYF	TGCAGCGTTGTGCAGGTCCAGGGAAACACCATATATTTT
TRBV30	TRBJ1-2	.	many	CAWSGLGEANYGYTF	TGTGCCTGGAGTGGCTTGGGTGAGGCTAACTATGGCTACACCTTC
TRBV7-2	TRBJ2-5	.	.	CASSLAMRSQETQYF	TGTGCCAGCAGCTTAGCGATGCGGAGCCAAGAGACCCAGTACTTC
TRBV19	TRBJ2-2	.	few	CASSPTTRNTGELFF	TGTGCCAGTAGTCCTACGACCAGAAACACCGGGGAGCTGTTTTTT
TRBV6-1	TRBJ1-4	TRBD1	few	CASSDPGTGVEKLFF	TGTGCCAGCAGTGACCCCGGGACAGGGGTGGAAAAACTGTTTTTT
TRBV20-1	TRBJ2-3	TRBD2	few	CSARGRPLAGSTDTQYF	TGCAGTGCTAGAGGAAGACCACTAGCGGGATCGACAGATACGCAGTATTTT
TRBV7-2	TRBJ2-7	.	.	CASSATSSPLEQYF	TGTGCCAGCAGCGCTACTAGTTCCCCCCTCGAGCAGTACTTC
TRBV6-5	TRBJ2-5	.	.	CASSSRARGTRETQYF	TGTGCCAGCAGTTCCCGGGCCAGGGGTACACGAGAGACCCAGTACTTC
TRBV27	TRBJ2-3	.	few	CASSSPGMGQVRSDTQYF	TGTGCCAGCAGTTCACCGGGGATGGGGCAGGTCAGATCAGATACGCAGTATTTT
TRBV18	TRBJ2-5	.	.	CASSPQRETQYF	TGTGCCAGCTCACCACAAAGGGAGACCCAGTACTTC
TRBV10-3	TRBJ2-5	.	few	CAISQSGGRQETQYF	TGTGCCATCAGCCAATCCGGAGGTCGGCAAGAGACCCAGTACTTC
TRBV7-9	TRBJ1-4	.	.	CASSPPIRANEKLFF	TGTGCCAGCAGCCCACCTATAAGGGCTAATGAAAAACTGTTTTTT
TRBV4-3	TRBJ2-7	.	few	CASSQGTGDYEQYF	TGCGCCAGCAGCCAGGGCACAGGTGATTACGAGCAGTACTTC
TRBV29-1	TRBJ1-1	TRBD1	many	CSVDRDRNTEAFF	TGCAGCGTTGATAGGGACAGGAACACTGAAGCTTTCTTT
TRBV19	TRBJ1-1	.	.	CASYREPTEAFF	TGTGCCAGTTACCGGGAACCCACTGAAGCTTTCTTT
TRBV5-4	TRBJ2-3	.	few	CASSLATGSTDTQYF	TGTGCCAGCAGCTTGGCGACCGGGAGCACAGATACGCAGTATTTT
TRBV2	TRBJ1-2	TRBD1	.	CASSVDRDDGYTF	TGTGCCAGCAGTGTCGACAGGGACGATGGCTACACCTTC
TRBV14	TRBJ1-2	.	.	CASSQVPHYGYTF	TGTGCCAGCAGCCAAGTTCCCCACTATGGCTACACCTTC
TRBV7-2	TRBJ2-3	TRBD1	.	CASTHYRGTDTQYF	TGTGCCAGCACCCACTACAGGGGAACAGATACGCAGTATTTT
TRBV6-2/TRBV6-3	TRBJ1-5	.	.	CASSYSSQGDQPQHF	TGTGCCAGCAGTTACTCTAGTCAAGGTGATCAGCCCCAGCATTTT
TRBV30	TRBJ2-3	TRBD2	.	CAWALAGLTDTQYF	TGTGCCTGGGCCCTAGCGGGGCTCACAGATACGCAGTATTTT
TRBV6-1	TRBJ1-1	.	.	CASTKRFNTEAFF	TGTGCCAGCACCAAAAGGTTTAACACTGAAGCTTTCTTT
TRBV24-1	TRBJ2-3	.	.	CATSDQRIPSDTQYF	TGTGCCACCAGTGACCAGCGGATTCCCTCAGATACGCAGTATTTT
TRBV10-3	TRBJ1-6	TRBD1	.	CAITWDRESSPLHF	TGTGCCATCACCTGGGACAGGGAGAGCTCACCCCTCCACTTT
TRBV7-2	TRBJ2-7	.	.	CASSLERAHYEQYF	TGTGCCAGCAGCTTAGAGAGGGCCCACTACGAGCAGTACTTC
TRBV28	TRBJ1-1	.	.	CASGPNMNTEAFF	TGTGCCAGCGGGCCAAACATGAACACTGAAGCTTTCTTT
TRBV5-1	TRBJ1-4	.	.	CASSTQTRGINEKLFF	TGCGCCAGCAGCACTCAAACCCGGGGCATTAATGAAAAACTGTTTTTT
TRBV20-1	TRBJ1-1	.	.	CSASMGGRGTEAFF	TGCAGTGCTAGTATGGGGGGACGGGGCACTGAAGCTTTCTTT